This is a list of T cell receptor beta chains from one sample in a study of brain T cells in children with intractable seizures. Assay used: immunoSEQ multiplex PCR; TCRdb lists only in-frame clones, some missing. This table holds about 80,000 clones, under 95% found once. The material was peripheral blood, obtained at surgery. These receptors were taken from a girl aged 2-10 years with Rasmussen encephalitis and intractable seizures. Each CDR3 is given with its conserved first and last residue. A D gene is named only where the DNA matches it firmly.

J gene,V gene,D gene,CDR3 DNA,CDR3 protein
TRBJ2-1,TRBV2,-,TGTGCCAGCAGTGACTACAGGGAGGGGAATGAGCAGTTCTTC,CASSDYREGNEQFF
TRBJ2-2,TRBV29-1,-,TGCAGCGTTCGGGGGCAGGGGGGCGCGAACACCGGGGAGCTGTTTTTT,CSVRGQGGANTGELFF
TRBJ1-3,TRBV6-5,TRBD1,TGTGCCAGCAGTTACCGATCGACAGGGAGCGGAAACACCATATATTTT,CASSYRSTGSGNTIYF
TRBJ1-1,TRBV27,-,TGTGCCAGCAGTTTGGGAGCGGACACTGAAGCTTTCTTT,CASSLGADTEAFF
TRBJ1-4,TRBV7-8,-,TGTGCCAGCAGCTTAGTGAGTAGGGAAAAACTGTTTTTT,CASSLVSREKLFF
TRBJ1-2,TRBV19,TRBD1,TGTGCCAGTGAGGACAGGGTCTATGGCTACACCTTC,CASEDRVYGYTF
TRBJ2-2,TRBV18,-,TGTGCCAGCTCACCACCGGAGAACACCGGGGAGCTGTTTTTT,CASSPPENTGELFF
TRBJ2-2,TRBV27,-,TGTGCCAGCACCGAAGGGGGGGGCGCCGGGGAGCTGTTTTTT,CASTEGGGAGELFF
TRBJ2-3,TRBV5-5,-,TGTGCCAGCAGCTTAAGGGGCCCTAGAGGAGCAGATACGCAGTATTTT,CASSLRGPRGADTQYF
TRBJ1-4,TRBV7-9,-,TGTGCCAGCAGCCTCGGGACGGCTAGCAGTGAACTGTTTTTT,CASSLGTASSELFF
TRBJ2-7,TRBV29-1,-,TGCAGCGTGTTGGCGATTTCCTACGAGCAGTACTTC,CSVLAISYEQYF
TRBJ1-3,TRBV4-2,-,TGTGCCAGCAGCGAAGCAGTAGGAGCTGGAAACACCATATATTTT,CASSEAVGAGNTIYF